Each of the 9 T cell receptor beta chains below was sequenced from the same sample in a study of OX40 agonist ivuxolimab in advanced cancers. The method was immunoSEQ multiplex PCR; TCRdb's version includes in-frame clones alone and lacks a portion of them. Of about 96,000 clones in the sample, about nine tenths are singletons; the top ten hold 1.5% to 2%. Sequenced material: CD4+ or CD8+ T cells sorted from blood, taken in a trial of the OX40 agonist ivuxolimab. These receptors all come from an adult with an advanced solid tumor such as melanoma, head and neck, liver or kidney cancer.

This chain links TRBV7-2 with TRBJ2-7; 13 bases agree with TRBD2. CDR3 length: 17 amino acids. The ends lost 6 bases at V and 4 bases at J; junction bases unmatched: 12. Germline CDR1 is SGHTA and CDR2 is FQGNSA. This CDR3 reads CASSPDGLAGVTYEQYF. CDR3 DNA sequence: TGTGCCAGCAGTCCAGATGGACTAGCGGGAGTAACGTACGAGCAGTACTTC.

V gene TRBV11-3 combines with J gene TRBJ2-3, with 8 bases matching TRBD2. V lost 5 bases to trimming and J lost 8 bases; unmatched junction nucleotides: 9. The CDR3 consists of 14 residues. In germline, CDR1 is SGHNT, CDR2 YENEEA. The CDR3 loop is CASSAGTREGTQYF. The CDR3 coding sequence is TGTGCCAGCAGCGCGGGGACTAGGGAAGGTACGCAGTATTTT.

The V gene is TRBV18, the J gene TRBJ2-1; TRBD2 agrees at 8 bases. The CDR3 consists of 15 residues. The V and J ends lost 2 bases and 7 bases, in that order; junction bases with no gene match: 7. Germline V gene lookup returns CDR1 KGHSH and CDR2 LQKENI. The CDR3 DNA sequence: TGTGCCAGCTCACCAACCTTCAGCGGGAGTAATGAGCAGTTCTTC. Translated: CASSPTFSGSNEQFF.

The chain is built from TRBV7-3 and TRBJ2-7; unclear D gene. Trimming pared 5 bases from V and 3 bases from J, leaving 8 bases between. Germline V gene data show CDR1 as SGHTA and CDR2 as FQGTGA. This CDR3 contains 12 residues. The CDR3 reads CASSALGYEQYF. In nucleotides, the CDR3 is TGTGCCAGCAGCGCCCTAGGCTACGAGCAGTACTTC.

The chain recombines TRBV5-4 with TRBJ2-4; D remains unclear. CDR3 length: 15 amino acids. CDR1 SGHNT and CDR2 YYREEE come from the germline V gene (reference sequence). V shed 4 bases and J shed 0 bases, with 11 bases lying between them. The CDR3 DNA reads TGTGCCAGCAGCGTTCTAGTCGGAGCCAAAAACATTCAGTACTTC. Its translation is CASSVLVGAKNIQYF.

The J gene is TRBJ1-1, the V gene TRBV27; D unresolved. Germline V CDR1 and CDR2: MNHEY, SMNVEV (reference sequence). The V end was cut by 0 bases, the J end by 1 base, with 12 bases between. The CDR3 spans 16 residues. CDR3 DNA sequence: TGTGCCAGCAGTTTATCTACCCTCATCGGGAACACTGAAGCTTTCTTT. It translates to CASSLSTLIGNTEAFF.

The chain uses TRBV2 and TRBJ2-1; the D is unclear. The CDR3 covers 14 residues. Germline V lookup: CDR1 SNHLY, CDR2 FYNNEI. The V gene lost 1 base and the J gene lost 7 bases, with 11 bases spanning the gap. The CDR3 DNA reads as TGTGCCAGCAGTGAAGAGGGTACATGGAATGAGCAGTTCTTC. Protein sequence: CASSEEGTWNEQFF.

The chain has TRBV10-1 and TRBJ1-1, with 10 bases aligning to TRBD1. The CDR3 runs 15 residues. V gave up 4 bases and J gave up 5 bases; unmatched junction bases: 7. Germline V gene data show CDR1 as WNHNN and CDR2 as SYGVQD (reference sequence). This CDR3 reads CASSGKDRGDTEAFF. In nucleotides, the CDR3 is TGCGCCAGCAGTGGTAAGGACAGGGGGGATACTGAAGCTTTCTTT.

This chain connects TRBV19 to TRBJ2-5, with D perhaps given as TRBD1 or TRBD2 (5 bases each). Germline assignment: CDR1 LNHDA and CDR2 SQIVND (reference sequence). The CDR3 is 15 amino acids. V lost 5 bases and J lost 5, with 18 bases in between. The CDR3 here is CASSAASGGWETQYF. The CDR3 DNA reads TGTGCCAGTAGTGCGGCTTCTGGGGGATGGGAGACCCAGTACTTC.